The present T cell receptor (beta chain) was sequenced within a study of shared T cell receptors in the human thymus. The assay was immunoSEQ multiplex PCR, and TCRdb's table has in-frame clones only and misses some. In the table there are approximately 400,000 clones, 95% of which are singletons. The CDR3 is 13 amino acids. Deletions cut 3 bases from V and 0 bases from J, with 7 bases between. Germline CDR1 reads SGHRS; CDR2 reads YFSETQ. The receptor comes from a human donor. V gene TRBV5-1 combines with J gene TRBJ2-7; D unclear. Specimen: thymocytes. The CDR3 coding sequence is TGCGCCAGCAGCTCGGTCAACTCCTACGAGCAGTACTTC. This translates into CASSSVNSYEQYF.